The 21 T cell receptor beta chains presented below share a single source sample, sequenced in a study of patients and donors after allogeneic stem cell transplantation. TCRdb used MiXCR to reprocess the RT-PCR reads, holding one entry per CDR3 protein. Of roughly 200,000 distinct CDR3 sequences listed, less than 45% are singletons. Sequencing was carried out using blood, either unsorted or a sorted T cell fraction (not recorded which). The origin of the receptors is a human donor who was either an allogeneic HSCT recipient or a stem cell or donor lymphocyte infusion donor (not recorded which). It is not recorded whose cells these are; they may come from a transplant donor.

This clonotype was seen only a few times. The rearrangement links TRBV3-1 to TRBJ2-5; a possible D gene is TRBD1 (6 bases). V dropped 0 bases and J dropped 4 bases, with 12 bases sitting between them. The germline gives CDR1 LGHDT, CDR2 YNNKEL (reference sequence). The CDR3 runs 15 residues. The CDR3 spells CASSQDPTGAETQYF. CDR3 bases: TGTGCCAGCAGCCAAGATCCGACAGGCGCAGAGACCCAGTACTTC.

The V call is TRBV30, the J call TRBJ2-7; possibly TRBD1 or TRBD2 for D (5 bases each). Per germline, CDR1 GTSNPN and CDR2 SVGIG (reference sequence). The CDR3 has 13 amino acids. Trimming removed 5 bases at V and 3 bases at J, with 14 bases between. The chain's CDR3 is CAWGDGSNYEQYF. CDR3 nucleotide sequence: TGTGCCTGGGGGGACGGTTCTAACTACGAGCAGTACTTC.

This clonotype turned up a few times. This chain uses TRBV12-3 or TRBV12-4 with TRBJ1-5, with D hard to call. Trimming took off 3 bases at V and 5 bases at J, with 8 bases between the two ends. This CDR3 is built from 13 residues. CDR3 in DNA: TGTGCCAGCAGTTTCGGGAGGGATCAGCCCCAGCATTTT. Its protein is CASSFGRDQPQHF.

This clonotype was counted only a few times. This chain connects TRBV20-1 to TRBJ1-1; a possible D gene is TRBD1 (6 bases). CDR1 is DFQATT, CDR2 SNEGSKA, per germline (reference sequence). The CDR3 is 13 residues long. Trimming cost V 5 bases and J 9 bases, with 19 bases left between them. CDR3 sequence: CSARRTGPAQAFF. The CDR3 DNA follows: TGCAGTGCTCGTCGTACAGGGCCTGCTCAAGCTTTCTTT.

The rearrangement links TRBV18 to TRBJ1-2; 7 bases are shared with TRBD1. CDR3 length equals 13 residues. Unmatched junction bases numbered 4, after V lost 2 bases and J lost 7 bases. The V gene's germline CDR1 is KGHSH and CDR2 LQKENI. The CDR3 DNA reads TGTGCCAGCTCACCAACCACAGGGGCTGGCTACACCTTC. It encodes CASSPTTGAGYTF. Complete variable domain (other parts from reference TRBV18 and TRBJ1-2): NAGVMQNPRHLVRRRGQEARLRCSPMKGHSHVYWYRQLPEEGLKFMVYLQKENIIDESGMPKERFSAEFPKEGPSILRIQQVVRGDSAAYFCASSPTTGAGYTFGSGTRLTVV.

This clonotype was seen a handful of times. J is TRBJ1-4 and V is TRBV7-9; D is undetermined. In germline, CDR1 is SEHNR, CDR2 FQNEAQ (reference sequence). Trimming pared 5 bases from V and 8 bases from J, leaving 9 bases between. The CDR3 contains 12 residues. CDR3: CASSPPREKLFF. CDR3 nucleotide sequence: TGTGCCAGCAGCCCCCCCCGGGAAAAACTGTTTTTT.

This clonotype was detected only a few times. One end of the junction fails to match germline, which may point to a read error. V usage is TRBV10-3 and J usage is TRBJ2-3; D gene uncertain. The CDR3 loop spans 14 amino acids. The V gene's germline CDR1 is ENHRY and CDR2 SYGVKD. For the CDR3, the DNA is TGTGCCATCAGTGTGGGTCTTAGCAGAGATACGCAGTATTTT. Translation gives CAISVGLSRDTQYF.

This rearrangement joins TRBV12-3 or TRBV12-4 to TRBJ1-1; weak D call: TRBD1 (6 bases). Trimming shortened V by 6 bases and J by 3 bases, and 17 bases separated the two germline ends. This CDR3 is 15 amino acids long. The CDR3 DNA reads TGTGCCAGCAGGAACTACAGGGTAAAGGACACTGAAGCTTTCTTT. Protein: CASRNYRVKDTEAFF.

The chain combines TRBV29-1 with TRBJ2-1; TRBD2 agrees at 10 bases. V dropped 0 bases and J dropped 6; count of bases not matched to a gene: 8. CDR1 and CDR2 from the germline V gene are SQVTM and ANQGSEA. The CDR3 is made up of 16 amino acids. In nucleotides, the CDR3 is TGCAGCGTTGAAGACGGACCGGGACTAGCGAGCAATGAGCAGTTCTTC. It translates to CSVEDGPGLASNEQFF.

This clonotype was counted between two and nine times. The gene calls are TRBV29-1 and TRBJ2-1, with TRBD2 matching over 9 bases. From germline, CDR1 is SQVTM and CDR2 ANQGSEA. V was clipped by 6 bases and J by 0 bases; unmatched bases: 15. This CDR3 is 18 amino acids long. CDR3 bases: TGCAGCGTAACAGGGGCTAGCGGGACCACTAGCTCCTACAATGAGCAGTTCTTC. It encodes CSVTGASGTTSSYNEQFF.

This clonotype was observed a few times. V gene TRBV3-1 combines with J gene TRBJ1-4; 9 nucleotides agree with TRBD1. Looked up from germline, CDR1 is LGHDT and CDR2 is YNNKEL (reference sequence). V was pared by 1 base and J by 5 bases, with 2 bases of the junction left unmatched. The CDR3 has 15 amino acids. CDR3 coding DNA: TGTGCCAGCAGCCAAGCACAGGGGGCCAATGAAAAACTGTTTTTT. The encoded protein is CASSQAQGANEKLFF.

The chain combines TRBV12-3 or TRBV12-4 with TRBJ2-1; tentative D call: TRBD1 (5 bases). The V gene lost 3 bases and the J gene lost 3 bases, with 15 bases spanning the gap. This CDR3 is 16 amino acids long. CDR3 nucleotides: TGTGCCAGCAGTTTCTATCTAGGGGCCAACTACAATGAGCAGTTCTTC. Residues: CASSFYLGANYNEQFF.

This clonotype was detected once. The rearrangement joins TRBV2 to TRBJ2-1; D not resolved. CDR3 length: 13 residues. Looked up from germline, CDR1 is SNHLY and CDR2 is FYNNEI. Trimming left V 3 bases short and J 3 bases short, with 6 bases between. CDR3 coding DNA: TGTGCCAGCAGTGAGGACGGCTACAATGAGCAGTTCTTC. Amino acids: CASSEDGYNEQFF.

This chain joins TRBV4-2 and TRBJ2-2; 10 bases match TRBD2. Germline CDR1 reads LGHNA; CDR2 reads YNFKEQ. V was pared by 1 base and J by 5 bases, with 4 bases of the junction left unmatched. This CDR3 is built from 16 residues. CDR3 sequence: CASSQGSAGGTGELFF. In DNA form, the CDR3 reads TGTGCCAGCAGCCAAGGTTCAGCGGGAGGGACCGGGGAGCTGTTTTTT.

V is TRBV9 and J is TRBJ1-1, with D unresolved. Germline CDR1 and CDR2: SGDLS and YYNGEE. CDR3 size: 12 residues. Trimming took 0 bases from V and 6 from J, leaving 6 bases between them. CDR3 bases: TGTGCCAGCAGCGTAGCCGGGTCTGAAGCTTTCTTT. Protein sequence: CASSVAGSEAFF.

The J gene is TRBJ2-5, the V gene TRBV11-2; the D gene could be TRBD1 or TRBD2 (5 bases each). CDR3 length equals 14 residues. The V gene's germline CDR1 is SGHAT and CDR2 FQNNGV. The ends were cut back, 5 bases at V and 2 bases at J, with 12 bases in the middle. The CDR3 protein is CASSPGTRQETQYF. CDR3 sequence (DNA): TGTGCCAGCAGCCCTGGGACCAGACAAGAGACCCAGTACTTC.

This chain links TRBV21-1 with TRBJ2-2. TRBV21-1 is shown as a pseudogene. The CDR3 is made up of 13 amino acids. The CDR3 DNA follows: TGTGCCAGCAGCAAACTGGTCCCCGGGGAGCTGTTTTTT. Amino acid sequence: CASSKLVPGELFF.

The chain combines TRBV12-3 or TRBV12-4 with TRBJ2-2, with unresolved D. V shed 4 bases and J shed 2 bases, with 17 bases lying between them. This CDR3 is 17 amino acids long. This CDR3 reads CASSSDTTEYNTGELFF. Written as DNA, the CDR3 is TGTGCCAGCAGTTCCGACACCACTGAGTATAACACCGGGGAGCTGTTTTTT.

The sample holds a few counts of this clonotype. This rearrangement joins TRBV29-1 to TRBJ1-5, with TRBD1 identical over 7 bases. Trimming at V came to 5 bases and at J to 5 bases, leaving 6 bases not matched to a gene. The CDR3 totals 13 residues. Germline V gene data show CDR1 as SQVTM and CDR2 as ANQGSEA. The CDR3 DNA sequence: TGCAGCGTTCGACAGGGTGTGGATCAGCCCCAGCATTTT. Translated: CSVRQGVDQPQHF.

This chain joins TRBV18 and TRBJ2-5, with D uncertain. This CDR3 contains 15 residues. The germline CDR1 and CDR2 sequences are KGHSH and LQKENI. V lost 4 bases to trimming and J lost 2 bases, with 14 bases between them. CDR3 residues: CASSLVRAGQETQYF. CDR3 in DNA: TGTGCCAGCTCACTCGTACGAGCCGGGCAAGAGACCCAGTACTTC.

This rearrangement joins TRBV4-3 to TRBJ2-3, with 9 positions matching TRBD2. The CDR3 runs 16 residues. With 3 bases clipped from V and 2 bases from J, the junction kept 6 bases outside the gene matches. CDR1 and CDR2 from the germline V gene are LGHNA and YSLEER. The CDR3 DNA follows: TGCGCCAGCAGCCAGGGACTAGCAGCTGTCACAGATACGCAGTATTTT. It is translated as CASSQGLAAVTDTQYF.